Included here is one T cell receptor (beta chain) sequence, with context. The data stem from a study of blood T cell repertoires in COVID-19. The overall study: Acute and convalescent COVID-19 samples came from the United States, Italy and Spain. PBMCs, B-cell-depleted T cells, or T cells provided the cDNA or gDNA that made up the material.

Germline CDR1 reads SGHVS; CDR2 reads FNYEAQ. The CDR3 length is 15 residues. Unmatched junction bases numbered 0, after V lost 2 bases and J lost 4 bases. In the source study's methods: Amplification of reference gene primers was used by the study to estimate nucleated cell counts. The protocol was immunoSEQ multiplex PCR, while the TCRdb copy is restricted to in-frame clones and leaves out a portion. The V and J calls and the clone size are those of that table, but D and trimming were determined from the DNA. The table records almost 70,000 clones, about 91% of them present only once. V usage is TRBV7-6 and J usage is TRBJ2-1; 12 bases match TRBD2. This receptor was taken from a woman aged 70-85 years with acute or convalescent COVID-19. What was sequenced was peripheral blood. In DNA, the CDR3 is TGTGCCAGCAGCTTAACTAGCGGGGGGTACAATGAGCAGTTCTTC. This translates into CASSLTSGGYNEQFF.